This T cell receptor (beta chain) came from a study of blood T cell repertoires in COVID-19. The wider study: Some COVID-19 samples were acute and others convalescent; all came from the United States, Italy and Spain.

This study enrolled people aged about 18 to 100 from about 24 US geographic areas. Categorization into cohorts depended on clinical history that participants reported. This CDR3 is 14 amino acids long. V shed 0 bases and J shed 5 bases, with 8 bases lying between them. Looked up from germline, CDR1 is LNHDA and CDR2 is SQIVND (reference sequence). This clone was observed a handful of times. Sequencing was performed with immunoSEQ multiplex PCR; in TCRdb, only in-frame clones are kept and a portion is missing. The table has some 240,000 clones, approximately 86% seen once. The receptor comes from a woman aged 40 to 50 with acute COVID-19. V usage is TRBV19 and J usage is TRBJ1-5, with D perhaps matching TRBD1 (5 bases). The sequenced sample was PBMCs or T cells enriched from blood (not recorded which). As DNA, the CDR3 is TGTGCCAGTAGTATAGACTCCAGGGATCAGCCCCAGCATTTT. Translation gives CASSIDSRDQPQHF.